This TCR beta chain was recorded in a study of shared clonotypes between healthy human individuals. The study's findings and limits: The study found lower generation probabilities in non-shared clonotypes than in those shared by all four donors. Clonotype sharing among donors was expected to depend on sequencing depth.

Data came from immunoSEQ multiplex PCR; TCRdb stores just in-frame clones and leaves some out. The table lists 2,500,000 or so clones, 85% to 95% of them singletons. This CDR3 comprises 15 residues. CDR1 and CDR2 (germline): SGDLS, YYNGEE. Trimming took off 6 bases at V and 5 bases at J, with 20 bases between the two ends. As for this clone: Its antigen is not known.

This sequence joins TRBV9 and TRBJ2-5, with D possibly matching TRBD2 (5 bases). Sequenced material: naive CD4+ T cells from PBMCs. Subset denoted: CD45RA+ positively selected. The TCR sequence derives from a man in his late teens or twenties in good health. Some clones in this sample may be carry-over from other donors' samples. Here the CDR3 DNA reads TGTGCCAGCACCAAGGTTGAGGGTAAGACGGAGACCCAGTACTTC. Translating gives CASTKVEGKTETQYF.